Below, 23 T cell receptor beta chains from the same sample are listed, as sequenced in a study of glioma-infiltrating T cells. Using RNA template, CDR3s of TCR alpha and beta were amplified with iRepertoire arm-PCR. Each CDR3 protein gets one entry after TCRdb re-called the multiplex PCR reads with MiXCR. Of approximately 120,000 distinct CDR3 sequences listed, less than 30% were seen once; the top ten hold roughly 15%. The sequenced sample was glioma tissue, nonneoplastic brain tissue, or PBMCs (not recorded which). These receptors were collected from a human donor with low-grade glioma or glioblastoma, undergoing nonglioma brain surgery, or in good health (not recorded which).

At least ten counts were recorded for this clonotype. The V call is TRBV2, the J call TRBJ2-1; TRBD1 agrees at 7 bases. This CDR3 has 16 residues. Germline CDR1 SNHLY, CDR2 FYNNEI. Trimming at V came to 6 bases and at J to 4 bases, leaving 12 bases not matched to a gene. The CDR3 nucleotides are TGTGCCAGCAGCGCCGACAGGGTTTCACAATACAATGAGCAGTTCTTC. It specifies CASSADRVSQYNEQFF.

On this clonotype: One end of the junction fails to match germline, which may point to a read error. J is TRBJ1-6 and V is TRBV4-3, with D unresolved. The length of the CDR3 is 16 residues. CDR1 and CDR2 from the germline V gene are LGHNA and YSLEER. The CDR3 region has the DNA TGCGCCAGCAGCCAAGATCTGCAGTTCTATAATTCACCCCTCAACTTT. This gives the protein CASSQDLQFYNSPLNF.

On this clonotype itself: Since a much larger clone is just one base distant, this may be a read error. CDR3 in DNA: TGTGCCAGCAGCAGCCGGACAGGGGACAACTACGAGCAGTACTTC. It specifies CASSSRTGDNYEQYF. The chain has TRBV7-9 and TRBJ2-7, with 9 positions matching TRBD1. Per the germline V gene, CDR1 is SEHNR and CDR2 is FQNEAQ (reference sequence). The V gene end was trimmed by 5 bases and the J gene end by 3 bases; junction bases not matched to a gene: 8. CDR3 size: 15 residues.

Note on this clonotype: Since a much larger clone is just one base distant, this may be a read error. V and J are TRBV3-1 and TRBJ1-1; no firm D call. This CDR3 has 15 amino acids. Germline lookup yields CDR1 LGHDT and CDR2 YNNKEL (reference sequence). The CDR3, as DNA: TGTGCCAGCAGCTCCTTTGGGGTCATGAACACTGGAGCTTTCTTT. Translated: CASSSFGVMNTGAFF.

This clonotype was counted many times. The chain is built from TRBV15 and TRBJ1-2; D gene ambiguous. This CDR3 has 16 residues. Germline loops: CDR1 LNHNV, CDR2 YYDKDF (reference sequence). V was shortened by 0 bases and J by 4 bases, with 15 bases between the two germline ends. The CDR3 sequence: CATSRDRSGEAYGYTF. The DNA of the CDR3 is TGTGCCACCAGCAGAGATCGTTCAGGCGAGGCCTATGGCTACACCTTC. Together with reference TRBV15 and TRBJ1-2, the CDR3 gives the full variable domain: DAMVIQNPRYQVTQFGKPVTLSCSQTLNHNVMYWYQQKSSQAPKLLFHYYDKDFNNEADTPDNFQSRRPNTSFCFLDIRSPGLGDTAMYLCATSRDRSGEAYGYTFGSGTRLTVV.

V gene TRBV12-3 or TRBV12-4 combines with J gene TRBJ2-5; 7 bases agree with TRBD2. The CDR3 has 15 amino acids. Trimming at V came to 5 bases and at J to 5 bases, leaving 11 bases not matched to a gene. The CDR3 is CASSPGRTDGETQYF. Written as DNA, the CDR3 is TGTGCCAGCAGTCCCGGGAGGACGGATGGGGAGACCCAGTACTTC.

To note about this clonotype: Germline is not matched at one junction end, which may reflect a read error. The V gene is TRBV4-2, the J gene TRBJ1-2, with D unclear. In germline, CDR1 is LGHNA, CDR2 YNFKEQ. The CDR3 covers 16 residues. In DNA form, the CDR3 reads TGTGCCAGCAGCCAAGATCGTCAGCCGGTGATATATGACTACACCTTC. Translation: CASSQDRQPVIYDYTF.

The CDR3 DNA follows: TGCGCCAGCAGCCAAGAGAGGCAGGGAAAAGAGACCCAGTACTTC. Protein sequence: CASSQERQGKETQYF. The chain combines TRBV4-1 with TRBJ2-5; weak D call: TRBD1 (5 bases). Trimming stripped 0 bases from V and 3 bases from J, with 11 bases between. CDR3 length: 15 residues. Germline CDR1 and CDR2: MGHRA and YSYEKL.

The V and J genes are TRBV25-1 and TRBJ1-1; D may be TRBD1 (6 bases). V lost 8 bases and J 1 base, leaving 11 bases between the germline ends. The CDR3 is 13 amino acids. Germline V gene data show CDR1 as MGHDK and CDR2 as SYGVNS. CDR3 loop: CASQPGQNTEAFF. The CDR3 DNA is TGTGCCAGCCAGCCGGGACAGAACACTGAAGCTTTCTTT.

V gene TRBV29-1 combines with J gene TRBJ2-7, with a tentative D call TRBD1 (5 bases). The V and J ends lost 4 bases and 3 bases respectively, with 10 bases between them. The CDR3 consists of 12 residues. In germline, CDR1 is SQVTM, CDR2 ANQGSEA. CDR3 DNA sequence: TGCAGCGTTGCAGACAGCCTCTACGAGCAGTACTTC. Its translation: CSVADSLYEQYF.

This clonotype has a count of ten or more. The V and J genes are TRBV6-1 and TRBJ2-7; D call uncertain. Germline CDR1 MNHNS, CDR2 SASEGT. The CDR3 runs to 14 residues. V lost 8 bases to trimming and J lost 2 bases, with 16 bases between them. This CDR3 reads CASERTPATYEQYF. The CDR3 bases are TGTGCCAGCGAGAGGACGCCGGCGACCTACGAGCAGTACTTC.

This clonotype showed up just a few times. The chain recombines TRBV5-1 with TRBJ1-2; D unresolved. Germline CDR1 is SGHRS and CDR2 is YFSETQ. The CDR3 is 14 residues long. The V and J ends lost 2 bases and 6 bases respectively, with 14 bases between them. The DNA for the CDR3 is TGCGCCAGCAGCTTAGCCGGGGATTTCAATGGCTACACCTTC. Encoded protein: CASSLAGDFNGYTF.

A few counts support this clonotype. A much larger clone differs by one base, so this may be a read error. DNA for the CDR3: TGTGCCAGCAGGCAACTAGACACAGATACGCAGCATTTT. It encodes CASRQLDTDTQHF. This chain uses TRBV12-3 or TRBV12-4 with TRBJ2-3, with unresolved D. The end of the DNA fits TRBJ1-5 better, so the J call may be wrong. This CDR3 has 13 amino acids.

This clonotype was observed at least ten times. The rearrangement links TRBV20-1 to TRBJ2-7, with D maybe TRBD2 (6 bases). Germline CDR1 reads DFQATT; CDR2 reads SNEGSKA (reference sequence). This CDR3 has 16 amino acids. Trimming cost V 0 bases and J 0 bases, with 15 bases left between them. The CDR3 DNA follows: TGCAGTGCTAGAGATATGGACGGGAGATTCTCCTACGAGCAGTACTTC. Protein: CSARDMDGRFSYEQYF.

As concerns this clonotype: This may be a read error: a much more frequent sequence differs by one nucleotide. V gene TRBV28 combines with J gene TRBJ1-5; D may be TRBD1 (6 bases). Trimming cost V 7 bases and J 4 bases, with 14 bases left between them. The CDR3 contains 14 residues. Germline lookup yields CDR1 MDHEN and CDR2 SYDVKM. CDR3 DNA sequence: TGTGCCAGCAAGCAACCAGGGGAGAATCAGCCCCAGCATTTT. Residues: CASKQPGENQPQHF.

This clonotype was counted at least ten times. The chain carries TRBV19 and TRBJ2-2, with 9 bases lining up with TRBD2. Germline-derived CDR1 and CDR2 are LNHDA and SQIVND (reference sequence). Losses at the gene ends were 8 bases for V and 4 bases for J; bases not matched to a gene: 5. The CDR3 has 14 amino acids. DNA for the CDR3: TGTGCCAGTCGCTCAGCGGGAGGCACCGGGGAGCTGTTTTTT. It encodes CASRSAGGTGELFF.

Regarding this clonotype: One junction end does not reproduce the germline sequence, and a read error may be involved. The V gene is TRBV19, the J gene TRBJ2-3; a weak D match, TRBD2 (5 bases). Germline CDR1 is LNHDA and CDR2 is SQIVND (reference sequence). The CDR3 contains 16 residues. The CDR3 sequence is CASSPNSRGYTDMQYF. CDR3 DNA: TGTGCCAGTAGCCCAAACTCCCGGGGATACACAGATATGCAGTATTTT.

Written as DNA, the CDR3 is TGTGCCTGGAGTTTTGGCCGTTACGAGCAGTACTTC. Protein: CAWSFGRYEQYF. This chain joins TRBV30 and TRBJ2-7; D call uncertain. Trimming left V 2 bases short and J 4 bases short, with 9 bases between. Looked up from germline, CDR1 is GTSNPN and CDR2 is SVGIG (reference sequence). This CDR3 contains 12 residues.

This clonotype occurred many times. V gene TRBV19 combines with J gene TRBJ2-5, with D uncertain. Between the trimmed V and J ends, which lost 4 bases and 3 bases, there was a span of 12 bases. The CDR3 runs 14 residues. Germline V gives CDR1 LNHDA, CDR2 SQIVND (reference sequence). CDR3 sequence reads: CASSTWTDKETQYF. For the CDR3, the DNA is TGTGCCAGTAGTACCTGGACCGATAAAGAGACCCAGTACTTC.

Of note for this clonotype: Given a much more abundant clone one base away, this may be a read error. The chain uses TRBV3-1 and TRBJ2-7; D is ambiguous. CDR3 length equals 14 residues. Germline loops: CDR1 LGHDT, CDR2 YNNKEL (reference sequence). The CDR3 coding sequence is TGTGCCAGCACCCAAGAAGCAGGCCCCTACGAGCAGTACTTC. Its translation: CASTQEAGPYEQYF.

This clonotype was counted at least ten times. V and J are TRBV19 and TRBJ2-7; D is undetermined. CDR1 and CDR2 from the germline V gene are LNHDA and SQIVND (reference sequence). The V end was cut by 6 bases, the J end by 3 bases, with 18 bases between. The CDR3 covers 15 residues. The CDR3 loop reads CASSHTRSLDYEQYF. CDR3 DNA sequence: TGTGCCAGTAGCCACACCCGGTCACTCGACTACGAGCAGTACTTC.

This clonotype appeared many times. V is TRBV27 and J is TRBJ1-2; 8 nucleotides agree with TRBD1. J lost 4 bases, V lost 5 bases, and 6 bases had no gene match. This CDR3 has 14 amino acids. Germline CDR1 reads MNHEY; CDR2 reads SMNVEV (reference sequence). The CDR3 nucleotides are TGTGCCAGCAGTCCGGACAGGGCGACCTATGGCTACACCTTC. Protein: CASSPDRATYGYTF.

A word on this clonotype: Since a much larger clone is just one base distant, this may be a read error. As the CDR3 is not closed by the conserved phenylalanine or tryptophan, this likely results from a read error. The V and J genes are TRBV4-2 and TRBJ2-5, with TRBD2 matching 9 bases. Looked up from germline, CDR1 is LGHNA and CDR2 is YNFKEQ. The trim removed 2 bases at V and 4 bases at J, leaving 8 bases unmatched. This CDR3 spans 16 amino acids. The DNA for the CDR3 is TGTGCCAGCAGCCAAACCGCCGGGACTAGCTTAGAGACCCAGTACTCC. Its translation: CASSQTAGTSLETQYS.